This entry concerns a single TCR beta chain. The antigen is undetermined. From germline, CDR1 is LGHDT and CDR2 YNNKEL (reference sequence). V gave up 4 bases and J gave up 7 bases; unmatched junction bases: 6. The CDR3 extends over 16 amino acids. This entry belongs to a study of TIL therapy for anti-PD-1-resistant metastatic lung cancer. Study overall: Patients then received nivolumab; progressors got lymphodepletion, TIL and IL-2. Most patients had lung adenocarcinoma.

Study-wide results and caveats: This highly selected cohort may not generalize to typical lung cancer patients.

The libraries were made with immunoSEQ v3. Libraries were sequenced to approximately 2 million read pairs (survey) or roughly 5-6.5 million (deep). The table came from immunoSEQ multiplex PCR; TCRdb's copy has only in-frame clones and leaves some out. This table holds under 70,000 clones, about nine tenths found once. Time point: pre-treatment sample, taken before nivolumab and TIL therapy. The V call is TRBV3-1 (or the pseudogene TRBV3-2), the J call TRBJ2-1, with TRBD2 identical over 14 bases. The sample in question was blood, obtained at baseline. The clonotype originates from a person aged 30 to 80 with non-small cell lung cancer. The CDR3 region has the DNA TGTGCCAGCAGCCGATCGGGACTAGCGGGAGAGAATGAGCAGTTCTTC. Protein product: CASSRSGLAGENEQFF.